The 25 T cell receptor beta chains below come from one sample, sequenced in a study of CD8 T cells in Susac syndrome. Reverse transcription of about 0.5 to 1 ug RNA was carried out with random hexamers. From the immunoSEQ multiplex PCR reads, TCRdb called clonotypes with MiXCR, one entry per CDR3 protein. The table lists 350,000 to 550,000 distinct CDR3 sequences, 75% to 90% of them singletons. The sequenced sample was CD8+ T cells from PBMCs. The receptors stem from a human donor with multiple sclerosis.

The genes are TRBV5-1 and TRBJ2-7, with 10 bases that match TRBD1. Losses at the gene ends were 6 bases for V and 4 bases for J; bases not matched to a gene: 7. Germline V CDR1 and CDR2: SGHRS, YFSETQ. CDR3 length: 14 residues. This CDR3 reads CASNSGTGVYEQYF. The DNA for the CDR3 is TGCGCCAGCAACTCCGGGACAGGGGTTTACGAGCAGTACTTC.

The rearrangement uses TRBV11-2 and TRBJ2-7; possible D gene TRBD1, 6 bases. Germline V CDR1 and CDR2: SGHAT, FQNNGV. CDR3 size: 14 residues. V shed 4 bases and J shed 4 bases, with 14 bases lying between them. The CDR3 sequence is CASSWSPTGYEQYF. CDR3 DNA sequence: TGTGCCAGCAGCTGGAGTCCCACAGGGTACGAGCAGTACTTC.

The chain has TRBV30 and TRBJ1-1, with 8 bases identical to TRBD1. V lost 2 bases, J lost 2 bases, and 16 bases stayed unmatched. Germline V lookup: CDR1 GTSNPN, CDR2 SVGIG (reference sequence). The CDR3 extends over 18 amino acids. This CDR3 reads CAWSPQSRGPEQNTEAFF. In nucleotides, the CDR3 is TGTGCCTGGAGTCCCCAGAGCAGGGGGCCCGAACAAAACACTGAAGCTTTCTTT.

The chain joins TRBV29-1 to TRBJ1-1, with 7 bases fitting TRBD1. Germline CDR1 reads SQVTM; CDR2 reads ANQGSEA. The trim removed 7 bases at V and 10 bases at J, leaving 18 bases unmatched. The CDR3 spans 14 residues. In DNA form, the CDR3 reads TGCAGCGCCCCCTCGACAGGGAATACCGTCGGAGCTTTCTTT. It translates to CSAPSTGNTVGAFF.

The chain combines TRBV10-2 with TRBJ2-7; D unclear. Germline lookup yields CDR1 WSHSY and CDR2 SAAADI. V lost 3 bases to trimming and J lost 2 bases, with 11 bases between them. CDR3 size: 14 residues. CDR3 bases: TGCGCCAGCAGTGAAATCCTAGTTCCCTACGAGCAGTACTTC. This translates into CASSEILVPYEQYF.

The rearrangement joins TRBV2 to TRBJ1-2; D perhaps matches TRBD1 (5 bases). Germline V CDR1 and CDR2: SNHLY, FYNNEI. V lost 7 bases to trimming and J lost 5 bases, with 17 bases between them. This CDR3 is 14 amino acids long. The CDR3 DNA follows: TGTGCCAGCACCGAATCGCGGGACTTATATGGCTACACCTTC. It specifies CASTESRDLYGYTF.

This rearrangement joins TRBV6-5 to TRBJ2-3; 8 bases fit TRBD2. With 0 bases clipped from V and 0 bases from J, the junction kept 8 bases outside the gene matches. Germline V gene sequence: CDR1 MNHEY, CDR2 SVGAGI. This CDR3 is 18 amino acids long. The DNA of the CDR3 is TGTGCCAGCAGTTACTCGTCTAGCGGGTGGTTAAGCACAGATACGCAGTATTTT. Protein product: CASSYSSSGWLSTDTQYF.

The CDR3 sequence: CSVEVDREQFF. The CDR3 DNA follows: TGCAGCGTCGAGGTGGACAGGGAACAGTTCTTC. V gene TRBV29-1 combines with J gene TRBJ2-1; TRBD1 matches at 8 bases. The CDR3 consists of 11 residues. The V and J ends lost 6 bases and 13 bases, in that order; junction bases with no gene match: 8. The germline V gene encodes CDR1 SQVTM and CDR2 ANQGSEA.

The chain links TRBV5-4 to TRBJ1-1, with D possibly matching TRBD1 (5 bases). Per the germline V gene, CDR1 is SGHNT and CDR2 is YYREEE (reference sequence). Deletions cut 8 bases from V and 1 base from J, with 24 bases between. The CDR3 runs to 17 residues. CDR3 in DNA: TGTGCCAGTATCCCGCCCGACAGTGGATGGGAGAACACTGAAGCTTTCTTT. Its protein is CASIPPDSGWENTEAFF.

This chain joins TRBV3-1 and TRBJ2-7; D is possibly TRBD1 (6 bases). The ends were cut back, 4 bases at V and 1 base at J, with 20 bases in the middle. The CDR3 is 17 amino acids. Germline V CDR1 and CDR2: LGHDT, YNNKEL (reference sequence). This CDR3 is CASSPSEAGVVSYEQYF. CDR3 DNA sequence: TGTGCCAGCAGCCCCTCTGAGGCAGGGGTCGTTTCCTACGAGCAGTACTTC.

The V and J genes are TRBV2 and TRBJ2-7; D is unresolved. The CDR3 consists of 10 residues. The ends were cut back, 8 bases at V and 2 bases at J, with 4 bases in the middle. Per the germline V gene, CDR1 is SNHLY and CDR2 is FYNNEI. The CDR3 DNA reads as TGTGCCAGCCGCACCTACGAGCAGTACTTC. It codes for CASRTYEQYF.

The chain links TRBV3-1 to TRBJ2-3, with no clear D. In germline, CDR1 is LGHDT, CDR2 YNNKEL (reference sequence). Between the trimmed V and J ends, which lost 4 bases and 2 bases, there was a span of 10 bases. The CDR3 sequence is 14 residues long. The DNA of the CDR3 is TGTGCCAGCAGCCCCCGGGTCAACACAGATACGCAGTATTTT. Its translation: CASSPRVNTDTQYF.

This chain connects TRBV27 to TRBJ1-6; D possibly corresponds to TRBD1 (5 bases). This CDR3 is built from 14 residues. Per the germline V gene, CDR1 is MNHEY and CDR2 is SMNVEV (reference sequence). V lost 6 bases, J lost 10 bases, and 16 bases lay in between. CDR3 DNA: TGTGCCAGCAGGCCTAACGAGGGGAGCTCACCCCTCCACTTT. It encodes CASRPNEGSSPLHF.

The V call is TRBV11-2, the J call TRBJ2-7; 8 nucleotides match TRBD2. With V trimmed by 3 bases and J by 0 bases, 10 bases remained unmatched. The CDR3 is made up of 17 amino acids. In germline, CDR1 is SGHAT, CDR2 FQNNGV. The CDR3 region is CASSFIRLAGSSYEQYF. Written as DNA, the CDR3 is TGTGCCAGCAGCTTTATCAGGTTAGCGGGGAGCTCCTACGAGCAGTACTTC.

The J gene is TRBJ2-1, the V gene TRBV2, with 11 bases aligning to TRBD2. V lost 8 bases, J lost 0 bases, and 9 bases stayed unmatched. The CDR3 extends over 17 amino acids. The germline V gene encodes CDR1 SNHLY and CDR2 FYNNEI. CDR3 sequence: CASSGTSGSHSYNEQFF. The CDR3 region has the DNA TGTGCCAGCTCCGGGACTAGCGGCTCTCACTCCTACAATGAGCAGTTCTTC.

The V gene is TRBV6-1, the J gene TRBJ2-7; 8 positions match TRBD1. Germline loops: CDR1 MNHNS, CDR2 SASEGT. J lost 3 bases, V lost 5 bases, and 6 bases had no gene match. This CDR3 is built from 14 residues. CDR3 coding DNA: TGTGCCAGCAGTCCAGGGGGCGCGGGCTACGAGCAGTACTTC. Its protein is CASSPGGAGYEQYF.

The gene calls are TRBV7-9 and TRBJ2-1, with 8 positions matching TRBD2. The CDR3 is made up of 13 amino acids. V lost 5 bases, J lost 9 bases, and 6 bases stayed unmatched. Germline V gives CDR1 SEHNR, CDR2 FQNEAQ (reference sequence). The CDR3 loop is CASSPREVLEQFF. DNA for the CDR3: TGTGCCAGCAGCCCGCGGGAGGTGCTTGAGCAGTTCTTC.

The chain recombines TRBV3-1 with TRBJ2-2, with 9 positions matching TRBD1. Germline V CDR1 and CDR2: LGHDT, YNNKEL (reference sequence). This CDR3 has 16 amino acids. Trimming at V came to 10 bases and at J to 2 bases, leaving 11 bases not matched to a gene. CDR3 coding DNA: TGTGCCACCTCCCCTTGGGGACAGGGTAACACCGGGGAGCTGTTTTTT. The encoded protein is CATSPWGQGNTGELFF.

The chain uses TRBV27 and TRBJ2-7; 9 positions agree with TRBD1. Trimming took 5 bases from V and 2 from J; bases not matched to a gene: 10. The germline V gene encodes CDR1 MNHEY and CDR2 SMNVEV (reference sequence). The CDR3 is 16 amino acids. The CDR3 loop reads CASSPWGGDRAYEQYF. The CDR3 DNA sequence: TGTGCCAGCAGTCCCTGGGGAGGGGACAGGGCCTACGAGCAGTACTTC.

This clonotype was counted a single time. DNA of the CDR3: TGTGCCAGTAGTATATGGGCGGGGTACAATCAGCCCCAGCATTTT. It yields the protein CASSIWAGYNQPQHF. This chain joins TRBV19 and TRBJ1-5; no clear D. Germline assignment: CDR1 LNHDA and CDR2 SQIVND (reference sequence). This CDR3 region has 15 residues. Trimming pared 2 bases from V and 3 bases from J, leaving 11 bases between.

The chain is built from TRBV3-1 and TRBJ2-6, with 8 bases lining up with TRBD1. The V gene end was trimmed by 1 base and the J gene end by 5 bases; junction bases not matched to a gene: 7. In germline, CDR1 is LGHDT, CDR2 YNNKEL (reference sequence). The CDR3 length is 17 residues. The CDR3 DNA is TGTGCCAGCAGCCAAGGGACAGGGCGGTCTAGGGCCAACGTCCTGACTTTC. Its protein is CASSQGTGRSRANVLTF. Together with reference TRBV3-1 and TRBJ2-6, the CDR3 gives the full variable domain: DTAVSQTPKYLVTQMGNDKSIKCEQNLGHDTMYWYKQDSKKFLKIMFSYNNKELIINETVPNRFSPKSPDKAHLNLHINSLELGDSAVYFCASSQGTGRSRANVLTFGAGSRLTVL.

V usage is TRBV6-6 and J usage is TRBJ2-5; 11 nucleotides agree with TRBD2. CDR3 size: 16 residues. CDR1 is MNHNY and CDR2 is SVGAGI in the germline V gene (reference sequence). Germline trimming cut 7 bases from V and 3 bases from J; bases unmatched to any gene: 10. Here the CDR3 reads CASTPSLTSGKETQYF. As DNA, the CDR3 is TGTGCCAGCACCCCCTCCCTGACTAGCGGGAAAGAGACCCAGTACTTC.

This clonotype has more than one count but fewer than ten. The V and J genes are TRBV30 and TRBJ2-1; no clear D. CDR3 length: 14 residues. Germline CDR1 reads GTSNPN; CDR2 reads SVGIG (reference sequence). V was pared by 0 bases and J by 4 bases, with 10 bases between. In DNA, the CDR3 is TGTGCCTGGAGTGTACTTGGGCGGTACAATGAGCAGTTCTTC. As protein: CAWSVLGRYNEQFF. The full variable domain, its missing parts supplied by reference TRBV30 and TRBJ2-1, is SQTIHQWPATLVQPVGSPLSLECTVEGTSNPNLYWYRQAAGRGLQLLFYSVGIGQISSEVPQNLSASRPQDRQFILSSKKLLLSDSGFYLCAWSVLGRYNEQFFGPGTRLTVL.

CDR3 nucleotides: TGTGCCAGCAGTTTAGGTATGGGGGACGAGCAGTACTTC. Its translation: CASSLGMGDEQYF. The chain couples TRBV12-3 or TRBV12-4 to TRBJ2-7; TRBD1 or TRBD2 may be the D gene (5 bases each). V was shortened by 1 base and J by 5 bases, with 9 bases between the two germline ends. The CDR3 runs to 13 residues.

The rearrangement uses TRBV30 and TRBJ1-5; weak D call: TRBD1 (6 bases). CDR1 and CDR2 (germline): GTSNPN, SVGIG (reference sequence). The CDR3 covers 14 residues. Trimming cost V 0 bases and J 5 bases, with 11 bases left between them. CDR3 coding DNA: TGTGCCTGGAGTGTTAAACAGGGCGATCAGCCCCAGCATTTT. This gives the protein CAWSVKQGDQPQHF.